This T cell receptor (beta chain) was sequenced in a study of shared clonotypes between healthy human individuals. The wider study: Each donor contributed plates that comprised three CD4 naive, three CD4 memory, two CD8 naive and one CD8 memory. Study-wide results and limits: The sampled material consisted only of blood, and tissue repertoires are likely to differ. Relative to their counterparts shared across all four donors, non-shared clonotypes exhibited diminished generation probabilities.

Germline V gene sequence: CDR1 SGHAT, CDR2 FQNNGV. CDR3 length: 15 residues. Between the trimmed V and J ends, which lost 1 base and 8 bases, there was a span of 14 bases. Comment on this clone: No antigen is known for it.

Some clones are missing from TCRdb's copy, which holds only in-frame ones; the method was immunoSEQ multiplex PCR. The sample shows under 1,100,000 clones, around three quarters of them seen only once. The TCR originated in a man aged 18 to 29 in good health. Some clones in this sample may be carry-over from other donors' samples. What was sequenced was memory CD4+ T cells from PBMCs. Specified subset: CD45RA-negative fraction. V and J are TRBV11-2 and TRBJ1-4; D ambiguous. The CDR3 DNA reads TGTGCCAGCAGCTTAGGTACAGCTGGATGGGAAAAACTGTTTTTT. It specifies CASSLGTAGWEKLFF.